This TCR beta chain came from a study of regulatory T cells in long-lasting Graves disease. Remarks on this clonotype: Its antigen is still unknown. A read error may explain this, as a much larger clone is one base away.

Investigators prepared the TCR beta libraries by applying iRepertoire HTBI primers and Arm-PCR of CDR3 regions. TCRdb re-analysed the multiplex PCR reads in MiXCR, keeping a single row per CDR3 protein. The repertoire has almost 350,000 distinct CDR3 sequences, roughly a fifth of them found once; the top ten carry 29%. This CDR3 is built from 15 residues. Between the trimmed V and J ends, which lost 2 bases and 0 bases, there was a span of 10 bases. Germline V CDR1 and CDR2: MNHEY, SVGAGI. Study-level points and caveats: Persistent disease was associated with favored TRBV28 usage and with favored use of TRBJ1-2 and TRBJ2-5. Persistent Graves' patients showed reduced TCR diversity versus newly diagnosed patients.

Documented time point: persistent/refractory GD, antithyroid drugs over 5 years with positive TRAb. Generation of the TCR library employed RNA extracted from PBMCs. This sample comprised peripheral blood mononuclear cells (PBMCs), obtained when the disease was refractory, from a patient treated with antithyroid drugs. J is TRBJ1-1 and V is TRBV6-5, with D possibly TRBD1 on 5 matching bases. The TCR sequence derives from a female donor with Graves disease. The CDR3 coding sequence is TGTGCCAGCAGTTACGGGGGTTTAGTGAACACTGAAGCTTTCTTT. Amino acid sequence: CASSYGGLVNTEAFF.